These 32 T cell receptor beta chains came from one sample sequenced in a study of read filtering for tumor transcriptome and immune sequencing. This library used roughly 400 ng RNA and molecular barcoded adaptors spanning alpha/delta and beta/gamma chains. One entry per CDR3 protein results from TCRdb running MiXCR on the reads. Of almost 40,000 distinct CDR3 sequences listed, about 14% were seen once; the top ten hold roughly 18%. Sequencing was performed on a population of CD138-negative cells sorted from bone marrow. The receptor set was obtained from a donor over 35 with multiple myeloma.

This chain connects TRBV4-1 to TRBJ2-1, with 12 bases matching TRBD1. The CDR3 runs to 15 residues. CDR1 and CDR2 from the germline V gene are MGHRA and YSYEKL. Trimming took 3 bases from V and 7 from J; bases not matched to a gene: 4. CDR3 coding DNA: TGCGCCAGCAGCCAGGGACAGGGGGCCTTTAATGAGCAGTTCTTC. Its translation: CASSQGQGAFNEQFF.

This clonotype was observed at least ten times. The V and J genes are TRBV28 and TRBJ1-1; D may be TRBD1 (5 bases). Germline CDR1 MDHEN, CDR2 SYDVKM. Trimming left V 6 bases short and J 4 bases short, with 15 bases between. The CDR3 totals 14 residues. The CDR3 DNA reads as TGTGCCAGCAGCTGGGGACGGGTGGTCACTGAAGCTTTCTTT. It is translated as CASSWGRVVTEAFF.

Many counts were recorded for this clonotype. The chain is built from TRBV7-9 and TRBJ1-1; D ambiguous. Trimming took off 5 bases at V and 0 bases at J, with 10 bases between the two ends. Looked up from germline, CDR1 is SEHNR and CDR2 is FQNEAQ (reference sequence). The CDR3 spans 14 residues. CDR3 protein: CASSPPTMNTEAFF. CDR3 DNA: TGTGCCAGCAGCCCGCCGACCATGAACACTGAAGCTTTCTTT.

On this clonotype: A much larger clone differs by one base, so this may be a read error. The CDR3 spells CASSLGQGVYNKQFF. CDR3 sequence (DNA): TGTGCCAGCAGCTTAGGGCAGGGTGTCTACAATAAGCAGTTCTTC. The chain uses TRBV11-2 and TRBJ2-1; TRBD1 might be the D (5 bases). The CDR3 is 15 amino acids. Germline V lookup: CDR1 SGHAT, CDR2 FQNNGV.

This chain uses TRBV29-1 with TRBJ2-3, with 10 bases lining up with TRBD2. The CDR3 has 14 amino acids. In germline, CDR1 is SQVTM, CDR2 ANQGSEA. The J segment lost 3 bases and the V segment lost 7 bases, leaving 7 bases of the junction unmatched. The CDR3 here is CSDSSGGLTDTQYF. In nucleotides, the CDR3 is TGCAGCGATTCTAGCGGGGGTCTTACAGATACGCAGTATTTT.

This clonotype has ten or more counts. This rearrangement joins TRBV27 to TRBJ2-1; 11 nucleotides line up with TRBD1. Germline CDR1 and CDR2: MNHEY and SMNVEV (reference sequence). This CDR3 has 17 amino acids. Unmatched junction bases numbered 10, after V lost 7 bases and J lost 2 bases. The CDR3 reads CASTRTGGKTAYNEQFF. CDR3 in DNA: TGTGCCAGCACACGGACAGGGGGCAAGACTGCCTACAATGAGCAGTTCTTC.

As concerns this clonotype: A single base separates this from a much larger clone, so it may be a read error. A read error is likely, as this CDR3 ends without the conserved phenylalanine or tryptophan. The CDR3 DNA follows: TGTGCCAGCAGTGTTGGGGGAGCGGTTGAAGCTTTCCTT. Translating it yields CASSVGGAVEAFL. The chain is built from TRBV2 and TRBJ1-1; a weak D match, TRBD1 (5 bases). Trimming removed 4 bases at V and 7 bases at J, with 13 bases between. CDR1 is SNHLY and CDR2 is FYNNEI in the germline V gene. The CDR3 loop spans 13 amino acids.

This clonotype was seen ten or more times. The V call is TRBV20-1, the J call TRBJ2-1; D uncertain. There are 13 residues in the CDR3. Trimming left V 5 bases short and J 6 bases short, with 14 bases between. Germline V gene data show CDR1 as DFQATT and CDR2 as SNEGSKA (reference sequence). The CDR3 DNA reads TGCAGTGCTCGTCCCCTCGCTGGCAATGAGCAGTTCTTC. Amino acids: CSARPLAGNEQFF.

This clonotype was detected ten times or more. The chain has TRBV10-3 and TRBJ2-1; 8 nucleotides line up with TRBD1. CDR3 size: 17 residues. Germline V CDR1 and CDR2: ENHRY, SYGVKD. V lost 0 bases, J lost 4 bases, and 8 bases stayed unmatched. CDR3 amino acids: CAISESNAGGVYNEQFF. The CDR3 nucleotides read TGTGCCATCAGTGAGTCGAATGCAGGGGGCGTTTACAATGAGCAGTTCTTC.

In its sample, this clonotype was seen many times. The chain recombines TRBV20-1 with TRBJ1-5, with TRBD1 as a possible D gene (6 bases). The length of the CDR3 is 14 residues. Germline CDR1 reads DFQATT; CDR2 reads SNEGSKA (reference sequence). The V and J ends lost 0 bases and 7 bases respectively, with 13 bases between them. CDR3 nucleotide sequence: TGCAGTGCTAGAGATTGGCAGGGGCAACAGCCCCAGCATTTT. Its protein is CSARDWQGQQPQHF.

This clonotype has a count of ten or more. The gene calls are TRBV27 and TRBJ1-5; no reliable D call. Trimming pared 2 bases from V and 4 bases from J, leaving 12 bases between. CDR3 length: 15 amino acids. The germline gives CDR1 MNHEY, CDR2 SMNVEV (reference sequence). CDR3 protein: CASSLGQTLNQPQHF. CDR3 nucleotides: TGTGCCAGCAGTTTAGGGCAGACCCTGAATCAGCCCCAGCATTTT.

The sample holds many counts of this clonotype. In DNA, the CDR3 is TGTGCCAGCAGCTTAAGGGGATACAATGAGCAGTTCTTC. As protein: CASSLRGYNEQFF. The chain joins TRBV7-3 to TRBJ2-1; D gene ambiguous. The CDR3 sequence is 13 residues long. The V end lost 1 base, the J end lost 4 bases, and 5 bases lay between the germline ends. The germline CDR1 and CDR2 sequences are SGHTA and FQGTGA. The full variable domain, completed using reference TRBV7-3 and TRBJ2-1, is GAGVSQTPSNKVTEKGKYVELRCDPISGHTALYWYRQSLGQGPEFLIYFQGTGAADDSGLPNDRFFAVRPEGSVSTLKIQRTERGDSAVYLCASSLRGYNEQFFGPGTRLTVL.

This clonotype came up many times. This sequence joins TRBV6-5 and TRBJ2-7; 10 bases map to TRBD1. The germline V gene has CDR1 MNHEY and CDR2 SVGAGI. V trimming: 6 bases; J trimming: 4 bases; junction bases outside the gene matches: 3. This CDR3 has 13 residues. The CDR3 spells CASRKGQGYEQYF. The CDR3 nucleotides are TGTGCCAGCAGGAAGGGACAGGGGTACGAGCAGTACTTC.

This clonotype was seen at least ten times. The rearrangement links TRBV29-1 to TRBJ2-5; 7 bases match TRBD2. V trimming: 4 bases; J trimming: 2 bases; junction bases outside the gene matches: 4. This CDR3 has 13 amino acids. The V gene's germline CDR1 is SQVTM and CDR2 ANQGSEA. CDR3 residues: CSVGPGGQETQYF. In nucleotides, the CDR3 is TGCAGCGTTGGGCCGGGGGGTCAAGAGACCCAGTACTTC. Combining the CDR3 with reference TRBV29-1 and TRBJ2-5 gives the whole variable domain SAVISQKPSRDICQRGTSLTIQCQVDSQVTMMFWYRQQPGQSLTLIATANQGSEATYESGFVIDKFPISRPNLTFSTLTVSNMSPEDSSIYLCSVGPGGQETQYFGPGTRLLVL.

In this sample, this clonotype turned up many times. The V call is TRBV5-1, the J call TRBJ2-3; the D gene could be TRBD1 or TRBD2 (6 bases each). CDR3 length equals 13 residues. The V end lost 4 bases, the J end lost 3 bases, and 9 bases lay between the germline ends. Germline values: CDR1 SGHRS, CDR2 YFSETQ. This chain's CDR3 is CASSRGGTDTQYF. Written as DNA, the CDR3 is TGCGCCAGCAGCCGAGGGGGGACAGATACGCAGTATTTT.

This clonotype was detected ten times or more. The genes are TRBV20-1 and TRBJ2-1; a weak D match, TRBD2 (5 bases). Germline assignment: CDR1 DFQATT and CDR2 SNEGSKA (reference sequence). This CDR3 contains 14 residues. V gave up 3 bases and J gave up 3 bases, with 12 bases separating them. CDR3 DNA: TGCAGTGCTAGCGGGGATTCTTTCTACAATGAGCAGTTCTTC. Translating gives CSASGDSFYNEQFF.

Ten or more counts support this clonotype. The chain has TRBV19 and TRBJ1-1; D is unclear. V lost 7 bases to trimming and J lost 1 base, with 10 bases between them. This CDR3 has 13 amino acids. The germline V gene has CDR1 LNHDA and CDR2 SQIVND (reference sequence). The CDR3 nucleotides read TGTGCCAGTACCCAGCCGGGGAACACTGAAGCTTTCTTT. It is translated as CASTQPGNTEAFF.

A few counts support this clonotype. The chain links TRBV5-1 to TRBJ1-4; weak D call: TRBD1 (6 bases). V was clipped by 4 bases and J by 7 bases, with 14 bases between them. This CDR3 spans 14 amino acids. Germline CDR1 reads SGHRS; CDR2 reads YFSETQ. The DNA for the CDR3 is TGCGCCAGCAGCAAACGGACAGATGGTGAAAAACTGTTTTTT. Protein: CASSKRTDGEKLFF.

This clonotype was observed many times. The chain recombines TRBV6-5 with TRBJ1-1; the D gene is possibly TRBD1 (5 bases). Germline CDR1 is MNHEY and CDR2 is SVGAGI. Trimming stripped 11 bases from V and 4 bases from J, with 17 bases between. The CDR3 length is 13 residues. The CDR3 reads CASKGYGGTEAFF. The DNA for the CDR3 is TGTGCCTCAAAAGGGTACGGGGGCACTGAAGCTTTCTTT.

The table lists this clonotype with many counts. This chain joins TRBV6-2 or TRBV6-3 and TRBJ1-5; TRBD1 aligns across 10 bases. CDR1 and CDR2 (germline): MNHEY, SVGEGT. There are 17 residues in the CDR3. V lost 2 bases, J lost 3 bases, and 7 bases stayed unmatched. The chain's CDR3 is CASSYTTGGADNQPQHF. The CDR3 DNA reads as TGTGCCAGCAGTTACACGACAGGGGGCGCAGACAATCAGCCCCAGCATTTT.

This clonotype was observed at least ten times. The chain uses TRBV11-2 and TRBJ2-7, with TRBD2 as a possible D gene (6 bases). In germline, CDR1 is SGHAT, CDR2 FQNNGV. The length of the CDR3 is 13 residues. Trimming removed 4 bases from V and 4 bases from J, with 11 bases in between. The DNA for the CDR3 is TGTGCCAGCAGCTCCGGCGGGGCATACGAGCAGTACTTC. This gives the protein CASSSGGAYEQYF.

This clonotype was recorded at least ten times. The chain employs TRBV20-1 and TRBJ2-6; the D is unclear. Deletions cut 0 bases from V and 1 base from J, with 4 bases between. Germline values: CDR1 DFQATT, CDR2 SNEGSKA (reference sequence). The CDR3 spans 14 residues. CDR3 region: CSARDESGANVLTF. Written as DNA, the CDR3 is TGCAGTGCTAGAGATGAGTCTGGGGCCAACGTCCTGACTTTC.

This clonotype occurred many times. The CDR3 carries no conserved terminal phenylalanine or tryptophan, so it likely arises from a read error. This rearrangement joins TRBV18 to TRBJ1-1; D unclear. This CDR3 has 14 amino acids. V was clipped by 1 base and J by 3 bases, with 9 bases between them. The V gene's germline CDR1 is KGHSH and CDR2 LQKENI. CDR3 DNA sequence: TGTGCCAGCTCACCACAGGGCCGGGACACTGAAGCTTTCTCT. Protein sequence: CASSPQGRDTEAFS.

This clonotype was recorded many times. The gene calls are TRBV7-9 and TRBJ1-5, with unresolved D. From germline, CDR1 is SEHNR and CDR2 FQNEAQ (reference sequence). With 1 base removed from V and 7 bases from J, the gap between germline ends came to 5 bases. The CDR3 is 12 residues long. This chain's CDR3 is CASSLVGQPQHF. The CDR3, as DNA: TGTGCCAGCAGCTTAGTCGGCCAGCCCCAGCATTTT.

The chain has TRBV7-2 and TRBJ2-1; D not resolved. The CDR3 has 15 amino acids. Trimming pared 5 bases from V and 4 bases from J, leaving 15 bases between. CDR1 and CDR2 (germline): SGHTA, FQGNSA. The CDR3 loop reads CASSEQPRPYNEQFF. For the CDR3, the DNA is TGTGCCAGCAGCGAGCAGCCGAGGCCTTACAATGAGCAGTTCTTC.

The chain is built from TRBV14 and TRBJ2-1; the D gene is possibly TRBD1 (6 bases). V lost 1 base to trimming and J lost 7 bases, with 14 bases between them. The germline gives CDR1 SGHDN, CDR2 FVKESK. The length of the CDR3 is 15 residues. CDR3 nucleotide sequence: TGTGCCAGCAGCCAAGCAGGGGATGGGAAAAATGAGCAGTTCTTC. Translating gives CASSQAGDGKNEQFF. The complete variable domain, with remaining parts taken from reference TRBV14 and TRBJ2-1, reads EAGVTQFPSHSVIEKGQTVTLRCDPISGHDNLYWYRRVMGKEIKFLLHFVKESKQDESGMPNNRFLAERTGGTYSTLKVQPAELEDSGVYFCASSQAGDGKNEQFFGPGTRLTVL.

This clonotype came up many times. CDR3 nucleotides: TGTGCCAGCAGCCAAGAGAGGAGTCGGGGATACGAGCAGTACTTC. Amino acid sequence: CASSQERSRGYEQYF. The rearrangement uses TRBV4-2 and TRBJ2-7, with D possibly being TRBD2 (5 bases). This CDR3 is 15 amino acids long. Trimming pared 0 bases from V and 4 bases from J, leaving 13 bases between. CDR1 is LGHNA, CDR2 YNFKEQ, per germline.

In this sample, this clonotype turned up many times. The gene calls are TRBV29-1 and TRBJ1-1, with no clear D. Trimming pared 4 bases from V and 0 bases from J, leaving 9 bases between. This CDR3 comprises 13 residues. Germline V gives CDR1 SQVTM, CDR2 ANQGSEA. CDR3 amino acids: CSVAGSLNTEAFF. The CDR3 DNA is TGCAGCGTTGCGGGCAGCTTGAACACTGAAGCTTTCTTT.

This clonotype was seen at least ten times. The chain carries TRBV5-6 and TRBJ1-1; D not resolved. The germline CDR1 and CDR2 sequences are SGHDT and YYEEEE. V was cut by 5 bases and J by 2 bases, with 4 bases left in between. This CDR3 has 11 amino acids. The chain's CDR3 is CASSSNTEAFF. DNA of the CDR3: TGTGCCAGCAGTTCTAACACTGAAGCTTTCTTT.

In this sample, this clonotype turned up many times. The rearrangement uses TRBV28 and TRBJ2-7; no clear D. Germline-derived CDR1 and CDR2 are MDHEN and SYDVKM. The V end lost 6 bases, the J end lost 2 bases, and 14 bases lay between the germline ends. The CDR3 loop spans 14 amino acids. The CDR3 region is CASSLSLGTYEQYF. The CDR3 DNA reads TGTGCCAGCAGCCTCTCGTTGGGCACCTACGAGCAGTACTTC.

There are a few counts of this clonotype. One base separates it from a far larger clone, so it is likely a read error. The chain carries TRBV20-1 and TRBJ2-7; 10 bases are a match to TRBD2. The CDR3 runs to 15 residues. Germline V gives CDR1 DFQATT, CDR2 SNEGSKA (reference sequence). With V trimmed by 2 bases and J by 7 bases, 11 bases remained unmatched. The CDR3 sequence is CSARSGSGGRYEQYF. CDR3 coding DNA: TGCAGTGCTAGATCGGGTAGCGGGGGGAGGTATGAGCAGTACTTC.

This clonotype showed up many times. V is TRBV11-3 and J is TRBJ2-3, with a tentative D call TRBD2 (7 bases). The CDR3 spans 14 residues. With 4 bases removed from V and 6 bases from J, the gap between germline ends came to 14 bases. The germline V gene has CDR1 SGHNT and CDR2 YENEEA. The CDR3 coding sequence is TGTGCCAGCAGCTCCGTGGGGGGGCTGGATACGCAGTATTTT. Its protein is CASSSVGGLDTQYF.